The 13 T cell receptor beta chains in this list originate from one sample, sequenced in a study of T cell responses to AZD1222 COVID-19 vaccine. Libraries were prepared by immunoSEQ multiplex PCR; TCRdb keeps only in-frame clonotypes and omits some of them. In the table there are tens of thousands of clones, almost 90% of which are singletons. The sample in question was peripheral blood, obtained on day 0 of AZD1222 vaccination. These receptors originate from an adult in good health.

This rearrangement joins TRBV5-1 to TRBJ2-2, with TRBD2 matching 9 bases. Losses at the gene ends were 1 base for V and 0 bases for J; bases not matched to a gene: 1. CDR3 length: 16 amino acids. CDR1 SGHRS and CDR2 YFSETQ come from the germline V gene. CDR3 amino acids: CASSLTSGSNTGELFF. CDR3 DNA sequence: TGCGCCAGCAGCTTGACTAGCGGGTCGAACACCGGGGAGCTGTTTTTT.

The genes are TRBV7-8 and TRBJ2-1; 10 positions match TRBD1. This CDR3 contains 14 residues. CDR1 is SGHVS and CDR2 is FQNEAQ in the germline V gene. V was pared by 4 bases and J by 7 bases, with 4 bases of the junction left unmatched. The CDR3 protein is CASSSEDRGNEQFF. The CDR3 DNA sequence: TGTGCCAGCAGCTCCGAGGACAGGGGGAATGAGCAGTTCTTC.

This chain links TRBV15 with TRBJ1-1; 7 nucleotides line up with TRBD1. This CDR3 contains 15 residues. The V segment lost 8 bases and the J segment 1 base; nucleotides outside the gene matches: 10. Germline lookup yields CDR1 LNHNV and CDR2 YYDKDF (reference sequence). CDR3 sequence: CATSKTGDANTEAFF. CDR3 bases: TGTGCCACCTCCAAAACAGGGGACGCGAACACTGAAGCTTTCTTT.

The chain employs TRBV2 and TRBJ2-2, with D possibly TRBD1 on 5 matching bases. Trimming stripped 0 bases from V and 6 bases from J, with 11 bases between. The germline V gene encodes CDR1 SNHLY and CDR2 FYNNEI. The CDR3 spans 15 residues. DNA of the CDR3: TGTGCCAGCAGTGAAGCGCGTCTGGGGCCCGGGGAGCTGTTTTTT. This encodes CASSEARLGPGELFF.

The chain employs TRBV28 and TRBJ2-3, with D tentatively TRBD1 (5 bases). The V end was cut by 3 bases, the J end by 0 bases, with 10 bases between. This CDR3 region has 15 residues. Germline V CDR1 and CDR2: MDHEN, SYDVKM. Here the CDR3 reads CASSFRTTSTDTQYF. For the CDR3, the DNA is TGTGCCAGCAGTTTCCGGACAACTAGCACAGATACGCAGTATTTT.

The rearrangement links TRBV7-8 to TRBJ1-1, with 9 positions matching TRBD1. CDR3 length equals 15 residues. Germline CDR1 reads SGHVS; CDR2 reads FQNEAQ. Losses at the gene ends were 5 bases for V and 0 bases for J; bases not matched to a gene: 4. This CDR3 reads CASSPRDRVNTEAFF. The CDR3 DNA follows: TGTGCCAGCAGCCCCCGGGACAGGGTGAACACTGAAGCTTTCTTT.

This chain uses TRBV28 with TRBJ1-2; the D gene is possibly TRBD1 (6 bases). CDR3 size: 12 residues. Germline V gene data show CDR1 as MDHEN and CDR2 as SYDVKM. V shed 7 bases and J shed 3 bases, with 9 bases lying between them. The CDR3 DNA reads TGTGCCAGCAAACAGGGTGACTATGGCTACACCTTC. It yields the protein CASKQGDYGYTF.

J is TRBJ2-2 and V is TRBV4-1, with D perhaps TRBD1 or TRBD2 (5 bases each). Germline V gene sequence: CDR1 MGHRA, CDR2 YSYEKL. The CDR3 length is 15 residues. Between the trimmed V and J ends, which lost 4 bases and 7 bases, there was a span of 16 bases. As DNA, the CDR3 is TGCGCCAGCAGCCTGCCTGGGAGTACAGGCGGGGAGCTGTTTTTT. Encoded protein: CASSLPGSTGGELFF.

This clone is a singleton in its sample. This rearrangement joins TRBV5-1 to TRBJ2-2; a possible D gene is TRBD1 (6 bases). The germline V gene has CDR1 SGHRS and CDR2 YFSETQ. CDR3 size: 15 residues. Trimming shortened V by 7 bases and J by 7 bases, and 20 bases separated the two germline ends. Here the CDR3 reads CASGLTGLTIGELFF. The CDR3 DNA reads TGCGCCAGCGGATTGACAGGACTTACTATCGGGGAGCTGTTTTTT.

The rearrangement joins TRBV7-8 to TRBJ1-1; D remains unclear. The CDR3 loop spans 15 amino acids. Germline V gives CDR1 SGHVS, CDR2 FQNEAQ. V was shortened by 2 bases and J by 0 bases, with 10 bases between the two germline ends. The CDR3: CASSLSGALNTEAFF. CDR3 DNA: TGTGCCAGCAGCTTATCGGGAGCCTTGAACACTGAAGCTTTCTTT.

In its sample, this clone was seen once. The chain is built from TRBV4-1 and TRBJ1-1; perhaps TRBD1 as D (5 bases). The CDR3 extends over 14 amino acids. Germline lookup yields CDR1 MGHRA and CDR2 YSYEKL. The V gene lost 5 bases and the J gene lost 6 bases, with 16 bases spanning the gap. For the CDR3, the DNA is TGCGCCAGCAGCTCCCCAGGGAGAACTCCTGAAGCTTTCTTT. Translating gives CASSSPGRTPEAFF.

This chain joins TRBV5-1 and TRBJ2-2; 8 positions agree with TRBD2. CDR3 length equals 16 residues. Per the germline V gene, CDR1 is SGHRS and CDR2 is YFSETQ. Losses at the gene ends were 6 bases for V and 2 bases for J; bases not matched to a gene: 9. CDR3 DNA sequence: TGCGCCAGCACCAACATAGCGGGGTTAAACACCGGGGAGCTGTTTTTT. It encodes CASTNIAGLNTGELFF.

Comments on this clone: In the same sample, other DNA sequences code for this CDR3. The rearrangement joins TRBV24-1 to TRBJ2-3; 8 bases line up with TRBD2. The CDR3 covers 13 residues. The V and J ends lost 5 bases and 6 bases, in that order; junction bases with no gene match: 3. Per the germline V gene, CDR1 is KGHDR and CDR2 is SFDVKD. CDR3: CATSVTGGDTQYF. The DNA of the CDR3 is TGTGCCACCAGTGTAACGGGAGGGGATACGCAGTATTTT.